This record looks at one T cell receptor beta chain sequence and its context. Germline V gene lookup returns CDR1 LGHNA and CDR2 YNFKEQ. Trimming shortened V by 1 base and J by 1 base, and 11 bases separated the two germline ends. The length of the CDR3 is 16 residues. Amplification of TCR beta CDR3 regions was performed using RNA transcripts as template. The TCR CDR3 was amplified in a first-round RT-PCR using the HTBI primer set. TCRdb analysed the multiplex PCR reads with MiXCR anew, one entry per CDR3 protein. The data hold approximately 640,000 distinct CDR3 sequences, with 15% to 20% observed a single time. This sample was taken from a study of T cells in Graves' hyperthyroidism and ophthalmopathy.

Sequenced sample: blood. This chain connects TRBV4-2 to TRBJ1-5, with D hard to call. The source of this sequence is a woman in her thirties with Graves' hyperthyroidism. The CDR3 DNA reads TGTGCCAGCAGCCAAGGGATGGTGAAAAGCAATCAGCCCCAGCATTTT. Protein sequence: CASSQGMVKSNQPQHF.